This TCR beta chain was documented in a study of cytomegalovirus exposure and HLA in healthy donors. The study's findings and limits: Reports showed the classifier diagnosing cytomegalovirus status with high specificity and sensitivity.

PCR employed 60 Vbeta and 13 Jbeta primers. Clones were sequenced by immunoSEQ multiplex PCR, and TCRdb holds only the in-frame ones, with some missing. The profile shows almost 85,000 clones, 78% of them singletons. This CDR3 is built from 20 residues. The germline V gene has CDR1 KGHSH and CDR2 LQKENI. After removal of 3 bases from V and 0 bases from J, the junction contained 12 bases not matched to a gene. As concerns this clone: Its antigen is currently unknown.

The chain is built from TRBV18 and TRBJ2-5, with TRBD2 matching over 14 bases. The sequence came from a male donor in good health and CMV-seropositive. The sample comprised PBMCs. CDR3 sequence (DNA): TGTGCCAGCTCACCGGGAGGGACTAGCGGGAGTCGGAGGTACCAAGAGACCCAGTACTTC. Translating gives CASSPGGTSGSRRYQETQYF.